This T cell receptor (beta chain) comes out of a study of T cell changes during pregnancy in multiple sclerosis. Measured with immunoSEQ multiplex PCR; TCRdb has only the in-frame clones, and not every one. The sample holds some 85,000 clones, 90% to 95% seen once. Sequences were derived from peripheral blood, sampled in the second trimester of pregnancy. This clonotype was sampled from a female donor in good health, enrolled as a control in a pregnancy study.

CDR3 loop: CASSQGLQSSLPYEQYF. CDR3 DNA: TGCGCCAGCAGCCAAGGGTTACAGAGCTCGCTTCCCTACGAGCAGTACTTC. This chain joins TRBV4-1 and TRBJ2-7; D unresolved. Germline assignment: CDR1 MGHRA and CDR2 YSYEKL. The V gene lost 1 base and the J gene lost 2 bases, with 18 bases spanning the gap. This CDR3 is 17 amino acids long.